This record concerns one TCR beta chain sequence. Its antigen is unidentified. The sample belongs to a study of pediatric ulcerative colitis. During colonoscopy, one to two rectal pinch biopsies were collected. V lost 2 bases and J 6 bases, leaving 13 bases between the germline ends. Germline lookup yields CDR1 SGHVS and CDR2 FQNEAQ. CDR3 length: 14 amino acids. The assay was run at survey level. Produced via immunoSEQ multiplex PCR; TCRdb's table is partial and in-frame only. The repertoire includes over 10,000 clones, 75% to 80% of them detected once, and 4% to 5% sits in the top ten. Study-level points and caveats: Rectal repertoires separated controls, mild-moderate and acute severe colitis. Ulcerative colitis patients shared more blood-rectal clones than controls.

Sequenced sample: gut tissue. The rearrangement links TRBV7-8 to TRBJ1-2; D might be TRBD1 (6 bases). This clonotype was obtained from a boy aged 5-17 years who was a control in a study of pediatric ulcerative colitis. The CDR3 sequence is CASSLSIRDNGYTF. CDR3 sequence (DNA): TGTGCCAGCAGCTTATCCATCCGGGACAATGGCTACACCTTC.